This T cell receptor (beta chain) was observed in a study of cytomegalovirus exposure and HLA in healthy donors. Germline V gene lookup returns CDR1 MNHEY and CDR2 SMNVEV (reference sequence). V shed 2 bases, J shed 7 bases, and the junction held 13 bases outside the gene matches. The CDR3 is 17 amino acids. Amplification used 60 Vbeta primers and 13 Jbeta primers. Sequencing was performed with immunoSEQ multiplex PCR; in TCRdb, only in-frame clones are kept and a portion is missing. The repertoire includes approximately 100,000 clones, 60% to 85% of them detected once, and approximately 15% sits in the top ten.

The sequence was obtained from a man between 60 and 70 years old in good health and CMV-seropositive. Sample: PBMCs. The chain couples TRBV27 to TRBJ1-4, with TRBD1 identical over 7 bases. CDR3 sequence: CASSLRPQGQGGEKLFF. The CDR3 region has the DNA TGTGCCAGCAGTTTAAGACCCCAAGGGCAGGGGGGTGAAAAACTGTTTTTT.